The clone carrying this T cell receptor (beta chain) was observed once. This entry comes from a study of blood T cell repertoires in COVID-19. The overall study: Samples representing acute and convalescent COVID-19 were sourced from the United States, Italy and Spain. T cells, B-cell-depleted T cells, or PBMCs provided the cDNA or gDNA that served as material.

This CDR3 comprises 16 residues. V shed 7 bases and J shed 4 bases, with 17 bases lying between them. Germline V gene lookup returns CDR1 SGHTA and CDR2 FQGNSA. Source study methods: The authors estimated nucleated cell counts from reference gene primer amplification. The data were produced by immunoSEQ multiplex PCR, yet TCRdb's version contains in-frame clones alone and is incomplete. The V and J calls and clone size are taken from that table; D and trimming were inferred from the DNA. The data contain fewer than 150,000 clones, 85% of them singletons. The specimen was peripheral blood. The origin of this receptor is a human donor in a cohort sampled during active COVID-19. This chain uses TRBV7-2 with TRBJ2-6, with D perhaps matching TRBD2 (5 bases). CDR3 nucleotide sequence: TGTGCCAGCACCCTCTCGGGGTCCATGGGGGCCAACGTCCTGACTTTC. It codes for CASTLSGSMGANVLTF.